This T cell receptor beta chain was retrieved from a study of T cells after yellow fever vaccination. On this clonotype itself: Its target is not known.

Study-wide points: A large majority of primary-vaccination clones showed up again after the booster (about 96% CD4, around 85% CD8). A faster peak, day 5 versus 15, was reached by the weaker secondary response.

Universal primer sites and UMIs were introduced during 5'RACE template-switching synthesis of TCR cDNA. TCRdb passed the 5' RACE reads through MiXCR, listing each CDR3 protein once. The data contain around 320,000 distinct CDR3 sequences, roughly 9% of them singletons. The sequence derives from a man aged 18 to 35 who received the YFV17D yellow fever vaccine. The sequencing here drew on CD4+ T cells sorted from PBMCs, taken 5 days after the yellow fever booster vaccination.

The CDR3 is CASSRGQGFAYEQFF. As DNA, the CDR3 is TGTGCCAGCAGTCGGGGACAGGGGTTTGCGTATGAGCAGTTCTTC. This chain links TRBV2 with TRBJ2-1, with 10 bases fitting TRBD1. V shed 5 bases and J 8 bases; nucleotides not matched to a gene: 9. This CDR3 spans 15 amino acids. CDR1 and CDR2 from the germline V gene are SNHLY and FYNNEI.